The 20 T cell receptor beta chains below were found in one sample sequenced in a study of metastatic and nonmetastatic thyroid tumors. MiXCR reprocessed the PCR reads for TCRdb. The sample records about 26,000 clones, just under 15% being singletons. None of the patients had undergone any treatment ahead of thyroid surgery. Sequences were obtained from blood. Every receptor here comes from a female donor with papillary thyroid cancer or a benign thyroid nodule (not recorded which). Some clones in this sample may be carry-over from other donors' samples.

The gene calls are TRBV20-1 and TRBJ2-3; 12 bases map to TRBD2. Germline V gene data show CDR1 as DFQATT and CDR2 as SNEGSKA (reference sequence). The CDR3 extends over 17 amino acids. The V and J ends lost 2 bases and 1 base, in that order; junction bases with no gene match: 7. The CDR3 DNA follows: TGCAGTGCTAGACTAGCGGGAGGGCGAGGGGGCACAGATACGCAGTATTTT. Amino acids: CSARLAGGRGGTDTQYF.

By share, this clone ranks as medium-sized. The rearrangement uses TRBV2 and TRBJ2-7; 9 bases are shared with TRBD2. Trimming cost V 4 bases and J 6 bases; bases outside gene matches: 7. The CDR3 contains 14 residues. CDR1 is SNHLY and CDR2 is FYNNEI in the germline V gene. Here the CDR3 DNA reads TGTGCCAGCAGTGTGGAGCGGGAGGTTCGCGAGCAGTACTTC. This translates into CASSVEREVREQYF.

This clone was seen only a few times. The CDR3 does not end in the conserved phenylalanine or tryptophan, so this is likely a read error. The chain links TRBV20-1 to TRBJ2-1; 7 bases agree with TRBD2. V dropped 3 bases and J dropped 1; count of bases not matched to a gene: 3. CDR3 size: 14 residues. From germline, CDR1 is DFQATT and CDR2 SNEGSKA (reference sequence). The CDR3 loop is CSASGRWSYNEQFS. For the CDR3, the DNA is TGCAGTGCTAGCGGGAGGTGGTCCTACAATGAGCAGTTCTCC.

At least ten counts were recorded for this clone. This sequence joins TRBV7-2 and TRBJ1-3; no reliable D call. The CDR3 loop spans 12 amino acids. V was pared by 1 base and J by 7 bases, with 5 bases between. Germline lookup yields CDR1 SGHTA and CDR2 FQGNSA. The CDR3 is CASSLDGNTIYF. CDR3 coding DNA: TGTGCCAGCAGCTTAGATGGGAACACCATATATTTT.

The CDR3 nucleotides read TGTGCCAGCCGATCGGGGGGAACCCTCCACTTT. Translation: CASRSGGTLHF. The chain is built from TRBV6-1 and TRBJ1-6; the D gene is possibly TRBD1 (5 bases). V lost 8 bases to trimming and J lost 14 bases, with 13 bases between them. CDR1 MNHNS and CDR2 SASEGT come from the germline V gene. CDR3 size: 11 residues.

CDR3 sequence (DNA): TGTGCCAGCAGCCTGTGGACGGAGACCCAGTACTTC. This sequence encodes CASSLWTETQYF. The chain employs TRBV5-6 and TRBJ2-5; D not resolved. The CDR3 has 12 residues. Per the germline V gene, CDR1 is SGHDT and CDR2 is YYEEEE. Between the trimmed V and J ends, which lost 4 bases and 5 bases, there was a span of 9 bases.

This clone was observed at least ten times. The chain couples TRBV11-2 to TRBJ2-5; D not certain. Germline CDR1 SGHAT, CDR2 FQNNGV. The V and J ends lost 4 bases and 7 bases respectively, with 13 bases between them. The CDR3 extends over 13 amino acids. The CDR3 protein is CASSSDSSGTQYF. The CDR3 DNA sequence: TGTGCCAGCAGCTCTGACTCCAGTGGGACCCAGTACTTC.

This clone was seen many times. J is TRBJ2-5 and V is TRBV13; D is possibly TRBD1 or TRBD2 (5 bases each). The length of the CDR3 is 13 residues. Germline CDR1 is PRHDT and CDR2 is FYEKMQ (reference sequence). V was pared by 5 bases and J by 2 bases, with 9 bases between. CDR3 bases: TGTGCCAGCAGCCCGGGACCACAAGAGACCCAGTACTTC. This sequence encodes CASSPGPQETQYF.

This clone was detected many times. The V call is TRBV5-1, the J call TRBJ2-5; D gene ambiguous. In germline, CDR1 is SGHRS, CDR2 YFSETQ. The V end lost 0 bases, the J end lost 1 base, and 7 bases lay between the germline ends. The CDR3 is 14 residues long. CDR3 region: CASSLESTQETQYF. The DNA of the CDR3 is TGCGCCAGCAGCTTGGAGAGTACCCAAGAGACCCAGTACTTC.

The chain carries TRBV20-1 and TRBJ2-7; either TRBD1 or TRBD2 may supply D (5 bases each). The CDR3 spans 14 residues. The germline CDR1 and CDR2 sequences are DFQATT and SNEGSKA (reference sequence). Trimming pared 0 bases from V and 2 bases from J, leaving 11 bases between. Here the CDR3 reads CSAREGVGAYEQYF. CDR3 coding DNA: TGCAGTGCTAGAGAGGGAGTAGGGGCCTACGAGCAGTACTTC.

The sample holds many counts of this clone. Possible read error: a much larger clone is one base away. The chain recombines TRBV7-2 with TRBJ2-7; the D is unclear. Looked up from germline, CDR1 is SGHTA and CDR2 is FQGNSA. Trimming cost V 6 bases and J 3 bases, with 12 bases left between them. There are 13 residues in the CDR3. The chain's CDR3 is CASSSRAGYEQYF. The CDR3 nucleotides read TGTGCCAGCAGTTCTCGGGCAGGCTACGAGCAGTACTTC.

The V and J genes are TRBV11-1 and TRBJ2-2; TRBD2 is a possible D gene (5 bases). The length of the CDR3 is 17 residues. Trimming shortened V by 7 bases and J by 0 bases, and 18 bases separated the two germline ends. Germline CDR1 reads SGHAT; CDR2 reads FQDESV (reference sequence). CDR3 residues: CASIHAEVLANTGELFF. CDR3 nucleotide sequence: TGTGCCAGCATTCATGCGGAGGTCCTCGCGAACACCGGGGAGCTGTTTTTT.

This clone was counted ten times or more. This chain joins TRBV6-2 or TRBV6-3 and TRBJ2-5; D is unclear. This CDR3 is 11 amino acids long. Germline CDR1 and CDR2: MNHEY and SVGEGT. V was clipped by 8 bases and J by 5 bases, with 9 bases between them. This CDR3 is CASAKLETQYF. DNA for the CDR3: TGTGCCAGCGCCAAGTTGGAGACCCAGTACTTC.

This clone was observed many times. V usage is TRBV7-3 and J usage is TRBJ2-1; 10 nucleotides agree with TRBD2. This CDR3 is built from 15 residues. With V trimmed by 4 bases and J by 5 bases, 5 bases remained unmatched. Germline CDR1 SGHTA, CDR2 FQGTGA. CDR3 sequence reads: CASSSSGRANNEQFF. DNA of the CDR3: TGTGCCAGCAGCTCCAGCGGGAGGGCCAACAATGAGCAGTTCTTC. The full variable domain, its missing parts supplied by reference TRBV7-3 and TRBJ2-1, is GAGVSQTPSNKVTEKGKYVELRCDPISGHTALYWYRQSLGQGPEFLIYFQGTGAADDSGLPNDRFFAVRPEGSVSTLKIQRTERGDSAVYLCASSSSGRANNEQFFGPGTRLTVL.

This clone was counted ten times or more. V usage is TRBV20-1 and J usage is TRBJ2-3; D unclear. Trimming left V 3 bases short and J 2 bases short, with 15 bases between. Per germline, CDR1 DFQATT and CDR2 SNEGSKA (reference sequence). The CDR3 is made up of 15 amino acids. This CDR3 reads CSASASQGNTDTQYF. The CDR3 DNA is TGCAGTGCTAGTGCCAGTCAAGGTAACACAGATACGCAGTATTTT.

This clone was counted at least ten times. V and J are TRBV4-2 and TRBJ1-3; D ambiguous. This CDR3 has 15 residues. V was shortened by 1 base and J by 1 base, with 8 bases between the two germline ends. Germline V gene data show CDR1 as LGHNA and CDR2 as YNFKEQ. In DNA form, the CDR3 reads TGTGCCAGCAGCCAAGGGCGGGAGTCTGGAAACACCATATATTTT. It yields the protein CASSQGRESGNTIYF.

This clone has a count of ten or more. The V and J genes are TRBV4-3 and TRBJ2-3; D call uncertain. Germline CDR1 LGHNA, CDR2 YSLEER. This CDR3 has 13 amino acids. With 4 bases removed from V and 4 bases from J, the gap between germline ends came to 9 bases. This CDR3 is CASSPHPADTQYF. The CDR3 bases are TGCGCCAGCAGCCCCCACCCCGCAGATACGCAGTATTTT.

This sequence joins TRBV20-1 and TRBJ2-7, with 9 nucleotides matching TRBD2. The ends lost 3 bases at V and 5 bases at J; junction bases unmatched: 14. The CDR3 is made up of 16 amino acids. The germline V gene has CDR1 DFQATT and CDR2 SNEGSKA (reference sequence). The DNA for the CDR3 is TGCAGTGCTAGGATGCTAGCGGGAACCTGGTCCGACGAGCAGTACTTC. Protein product: CSARMLAGTWSDEQYF.

The chain combines TRBV28 with TRBJ1-2; the D is unclear. Germline V gene data show CDR1 as MDHEN and CDR2 as SYDVKM. Trimming cost V 9 bases and J 5 bases, with 10 bases left between them. This CDR3 has 11 amino acids. CDR3 nucleotides: TGTGCCAGAGGGATTAAATATGGCTACACCTTC. Translated: CARGIKYGYTF.

The chain carries TRBV5-1 and TRBJ2-1, with TRBD1 matching over 7 bases. The CDR3 extends over 16 amino acids. Germline-derived CDR1 and CDR2 are SGHRS and YFSETQ. The V gene end was trimmed by 1 base and the J gene end by 5 bases; junction bases not matched to a gene: 9. The CDR3 sequence: CASSLLRTGLDNEQFF. CDR3 in DNA: TGCGCCAGCAGCTTGCTTCGGACAGGCCTTGACAATGAGCAGTTCTTC.